The 8 T cell receptor beta chains below all came from one sample that was sequenced in a study of T cell repertoires in cytomegalovirus infection. TCRdb analysed the reads with MiXCR anew, one entry per CDR3 protein. Among around 280,000 distinct CDR3 sequences listed, around 15% were seen once. The sample taken for sequencing was PBMCs. Receptors originate from a human donor in good health (CMV status not recorded). Some clones in this sample may be carry-over from other donors' samples.

This clonotype was detected ten times or more. The chain joins TRBV29-1 to TRBJ2-5; D may be TRBD2 (6 bases). The CDR3 length is 16 residues. Germline loops: CDR1 SQVTM, CDR2 ANQGSEA. V was shortened by 3 bases and J by 2 bases, with 19 bases between the two germline ends. The CDR3 bases are TGCAGCGTTGAGCAAACGGGAGCGGAGGTACAAGAGACCCAGTACTTC. This sequence encodes CSVEQTGAEVQETQYF.

This clonotype came up many times. The chain recombines TRBV5-6 with TRBJ2-5; 9 bases line up with TRBD2. This CDR3 has 17 residues. Germline loops: CDR1 SGHDT, CDR2 YYEEEE. J gave up 4 bases and V 0 bases, and 10 bases lay outside the gene matches. The CDR3 DNA follows: TGTGCCAGCAGCTTGGAGGCTAGCGGGAAAAGGGGAGAGACCCAGTACTTC. Its protein product is CASSLEASGKRGETQYF. The complete variable domain, with remaining parts taken from reference TRBV5-6 and TRBJ2-5, reads DAGVTQSPTHLIKTRGQQVTLRCSPKSGHDTVSWYQQALGQGPQFIFQYYEEEERQRGNFPDRFSGHQFPNYSSELNVNALLLGDSALYLCASSLEASGKRGETQYFGPGTRLLVL.

The V call is TRBV12-3 or TRBV12-4, the J call TRBJ1-6; possible D gene TRBD1, 5 bases. The CDR3 is made up of 14 amino acids. V dropped 5 bases and J dropped 12 bases, with 17 bases sitting between them. CDR3 DNA: TGTGCCAGCAGTGATACAGGTCAGGGTAGACCCCTCCACTTT. Its protein is CASSDTGQGRPLHF.

This chain joins TRBV15 and TRBJ1-5; maybe TRBD1 (6 bases). CDR3 length equals 14 residues. The germline gives CDR1 LNHNV, CDR2 YYDKDF (reference sequence). The V end lost 9 bases, the J end lost 2 bases, and 14 bases lay between the germline ends. The CDR3 here is CATRQEIGNQPQHF. CDR3 nucleotides: TGTGCCACAAGACAGGAGATCGGCAATCAGCCCCAGCATTTT.

The genes are TRBV5-4 and TRBJ2-3; D not certain. V lost 2 bases, J lost 2 bases, and 6 bases lay in between. CDR1 is SGHNT and CDR2 is YYREEE in the germline V gene (reference sequence). This CDR3 spans 13 amino acids. CDR3 region: CASSLGFTDTQYF. The DNA of the CDR3 is TGTGCCAGCAGCTTAGGATTCACAGATACGCAGTATTTT. Variable domain in full (rest from reference TRBV5-4 and TRBJ2-3): ETGVTQSPTHLIKTRGQQVTLRCSSQSGHNTVSWYQQALGQGPQFIFQYYREEENGRGNFPPRFSGLQFPNYSSELNVNALELDDSALYLCASSLGFTDTQYFGPGTRLTVL.

The chain combines TRBV29-1 with TRBJ2-3; unclear D gene. The CDR3 extends over 9 amino acids. Deletions cut 4 bases from V and 6 bases from J, with 2 bases between. Germline values: CDR1 SQVTM, CDR2 ANQGSEA. In nucleotides, the CDR3 is TGCAGCGTTGGTGATACGCAGTATTTT. Translating gives CSVGDTQYF.

The V and J genes are TRBV11-2 and TRBJ2-1; 12 bases are a match to TRBD2. Germline CDR1 is SGHAT and CDR2 is FQNNGV. CDR3 length: 17 residues. J was trimmed by 5 bases and V by 1 base; bases with no gene match: 6. CDR3 sequence: CASSLVARTSGNNEQFF. The CDR3, as DNA: TGTGCCAGCAGCTTAGTAGCCAGGACTAGCGGGAACAATGAGCAGTTCTTC.

In its sample, this clonotype was seen many times. The chain carries TRBV7-2 and TRBJ2-7; the D is unclear. V lost 1 base and J lost 4, with 11 bases in between. Germline CDR1 reads SGHTA; CDR2 reads FQGNSA. The CDR3 covers 14 residues. CDR3 DNA sequence: TGTGCCAGCAGCTTAGGTAGTATTCGGTACGAGCAGTACTTC. Residues: CASSLGSIRYEQYF.